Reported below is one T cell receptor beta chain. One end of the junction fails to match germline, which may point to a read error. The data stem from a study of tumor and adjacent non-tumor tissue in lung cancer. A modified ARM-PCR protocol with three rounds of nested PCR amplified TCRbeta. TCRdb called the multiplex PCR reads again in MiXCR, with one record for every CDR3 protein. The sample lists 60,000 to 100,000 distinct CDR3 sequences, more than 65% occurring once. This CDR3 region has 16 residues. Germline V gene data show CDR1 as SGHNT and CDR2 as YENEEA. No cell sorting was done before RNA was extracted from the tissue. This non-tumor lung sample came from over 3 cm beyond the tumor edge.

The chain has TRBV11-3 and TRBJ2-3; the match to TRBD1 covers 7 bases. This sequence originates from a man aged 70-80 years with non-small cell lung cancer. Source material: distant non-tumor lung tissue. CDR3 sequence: CASSLERTGFGDTQYF. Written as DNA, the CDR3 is TGTGCCAGCAGCTTAGAAAGGACAGGCTTTGGAGATACACAGTATTTT.